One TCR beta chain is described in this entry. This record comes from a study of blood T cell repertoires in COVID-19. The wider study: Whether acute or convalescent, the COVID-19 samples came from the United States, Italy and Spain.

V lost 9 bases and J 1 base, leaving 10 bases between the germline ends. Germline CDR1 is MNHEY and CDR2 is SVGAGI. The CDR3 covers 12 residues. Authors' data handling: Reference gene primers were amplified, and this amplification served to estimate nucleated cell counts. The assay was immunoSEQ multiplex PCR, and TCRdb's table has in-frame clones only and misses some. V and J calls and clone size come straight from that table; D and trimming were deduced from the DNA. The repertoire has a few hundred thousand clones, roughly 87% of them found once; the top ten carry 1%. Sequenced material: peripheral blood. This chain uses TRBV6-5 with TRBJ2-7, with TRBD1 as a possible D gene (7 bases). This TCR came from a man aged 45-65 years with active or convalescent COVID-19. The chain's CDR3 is CASQGGSYEQYF. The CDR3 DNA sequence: TGTGCCAGTCAGGGGGGTTCCTACGAGCAGTACTTC.